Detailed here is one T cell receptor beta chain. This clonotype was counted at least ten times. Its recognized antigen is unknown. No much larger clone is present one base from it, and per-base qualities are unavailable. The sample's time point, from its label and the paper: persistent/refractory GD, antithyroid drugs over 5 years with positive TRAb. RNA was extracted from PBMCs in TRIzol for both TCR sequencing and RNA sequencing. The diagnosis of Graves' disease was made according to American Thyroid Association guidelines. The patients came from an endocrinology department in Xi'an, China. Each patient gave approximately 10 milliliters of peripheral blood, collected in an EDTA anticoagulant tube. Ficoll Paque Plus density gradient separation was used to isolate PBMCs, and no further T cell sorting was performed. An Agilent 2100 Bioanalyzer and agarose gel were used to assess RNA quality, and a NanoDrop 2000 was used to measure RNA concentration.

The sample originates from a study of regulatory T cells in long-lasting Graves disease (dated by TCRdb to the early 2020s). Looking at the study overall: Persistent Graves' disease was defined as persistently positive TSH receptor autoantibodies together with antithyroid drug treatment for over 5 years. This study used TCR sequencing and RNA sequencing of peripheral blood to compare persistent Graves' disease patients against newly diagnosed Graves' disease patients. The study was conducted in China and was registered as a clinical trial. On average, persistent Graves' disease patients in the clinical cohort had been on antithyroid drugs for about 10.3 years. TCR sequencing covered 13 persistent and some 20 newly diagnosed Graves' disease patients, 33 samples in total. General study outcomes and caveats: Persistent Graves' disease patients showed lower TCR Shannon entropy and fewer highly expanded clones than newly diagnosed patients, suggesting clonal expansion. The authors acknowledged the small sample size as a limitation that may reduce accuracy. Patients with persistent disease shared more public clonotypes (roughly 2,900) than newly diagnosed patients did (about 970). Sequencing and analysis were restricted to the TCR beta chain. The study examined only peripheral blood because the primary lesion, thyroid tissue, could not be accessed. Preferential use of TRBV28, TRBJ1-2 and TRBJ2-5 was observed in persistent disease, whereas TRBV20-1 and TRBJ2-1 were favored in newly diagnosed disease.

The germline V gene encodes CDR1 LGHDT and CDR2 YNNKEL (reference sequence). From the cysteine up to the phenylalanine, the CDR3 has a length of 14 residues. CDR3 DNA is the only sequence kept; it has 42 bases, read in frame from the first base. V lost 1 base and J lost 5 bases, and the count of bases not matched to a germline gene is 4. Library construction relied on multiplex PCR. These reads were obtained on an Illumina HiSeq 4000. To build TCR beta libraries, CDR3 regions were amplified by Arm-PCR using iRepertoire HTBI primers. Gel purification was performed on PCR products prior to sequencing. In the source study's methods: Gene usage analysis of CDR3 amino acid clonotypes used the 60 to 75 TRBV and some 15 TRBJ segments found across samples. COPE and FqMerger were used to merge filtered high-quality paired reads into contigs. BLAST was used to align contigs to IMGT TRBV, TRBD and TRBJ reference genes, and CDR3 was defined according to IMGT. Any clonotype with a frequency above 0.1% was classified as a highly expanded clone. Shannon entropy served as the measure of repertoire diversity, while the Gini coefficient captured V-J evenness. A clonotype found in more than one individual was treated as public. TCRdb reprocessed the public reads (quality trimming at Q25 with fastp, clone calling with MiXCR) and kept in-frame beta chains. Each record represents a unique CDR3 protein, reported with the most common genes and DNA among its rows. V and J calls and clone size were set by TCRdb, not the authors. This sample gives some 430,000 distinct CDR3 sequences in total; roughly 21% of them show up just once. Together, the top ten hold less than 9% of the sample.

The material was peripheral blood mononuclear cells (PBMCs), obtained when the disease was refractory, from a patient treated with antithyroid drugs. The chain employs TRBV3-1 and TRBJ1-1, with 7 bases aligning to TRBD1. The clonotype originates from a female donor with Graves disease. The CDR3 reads CASSQGPGGTEAFF. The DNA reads TGTGCCAGCAGCCAAGGTCCAGGGGGGACTGAAGCTTTCTTT.